Below, 27 T cell receptor beta chains from the same sample are listed, as sequenced in a study of CD8 T cells in ankylosing spondylitis. Overall study results and limits: In ankylosing spondylitis blood, a motif of fewer than 10 highly homologous TCR beta variants appeared characteristic.

Their specific antigens are unknown. TCRdb passed the 5' RACE reads through MiXCR, listing each CDR3 protein once. In the table there are more than 500,000 distinct CDR3 sequences, approximately 5% of which are singletons. Input material: blood, either unsorted or a sorted T cell fraction (not recorded which). The source of these receptors is a male donor with ankylosing spondylitis.

The chain couples TRBV10-3 to TRBJ1-5; weak D call: TRBD1 (5 bases). V lost 6 bases and J 1 base, leaving 7 bases between the germline ends. From germline, CDR1 is ENHRY and CDR2 SYGVKD. The CDR3 totals 13 residues. CDR3 protein: CAIRGRSNQPQHF. In DNA, the CDR3 is TGTGCCATCAGGGGACGGAGCAATCAGCCCCAGCATTTT.

This clonotype was seen at least ten times. The chain links TRBV7-8 to TRBJ1-3, with D perhaps matching TRBD1 (6 bases). The CDR3 is 14 amino acids. Looked up from germline, CDR1 is SGHVS and CDR2 is FQNEAQ. Trimming took 6 bases from V and 0 from J, leaving 9 bases between them. The DNA for the CDR3 is TGTGCCAGCAGACCGGGGGCCTCTGGAAACACCATATATTTT. This codes for CASRPGASGNTIYF.

This clonotype was seen ten or more times. The chain recombines TRBV28 with TRBJ2-3; no firm D call. V lost 4 bases and J lost 5, with 10 bases in between. CDR1 and CDR2 from the germline V gene are MDHEN and SYDVKM. The CDR3 extends over 13 amino acids. CDR3 sequence (DNA): TGTGCCAGCAGTTCGATTATCTTAGATACGCAGTATTTT. Its protein product is CASSSIILDTQYF.

This clonotype was observed many times. This sequence joins TRBV20-1 and TRBJ2-5; D is uncertain. There are 10 residues in the CDR3. V lost 6 bases and J lost 9, with 11 bases in between. Germline-derived CDR1 and CDR2 are DFQATT and SNEGSKA (reference sequence). CDR3 nucleotide sequence: TGCAGTGCCCCCCCGGAGCCCCAGTACTTC. This gives the protein CSAPPEPQYF.

There are many counts of this clonotype. The genes are TRBV6-2 or TRBV6-3 and TRBJ1-2; unclear D gene. The germline gives CDR1 MNHEY, CDR2 SVGEGT. The CDR3 has 14 residues. Trimming removed 6 bases at V and 2 bases at J, with 13 bases between. The CDR3 DNA reads as TGTGCCAGCAGACCTACAGCGCTGAACTATGGCTACACCTTC. Protein sequence: CASRPTALNYGYTF.

This clonotype was detected many times. The V gene is TRBV6-5, the J gene TRBJ2-1; 13 positions match TRBD2. Germline CDR1 and CDR2: MNHEY and SVGAGI. The CDR3 consists of 16 residues. Germline trimming cut 4 bases from V and 2 bases from J; bases unmatched to any gene: 2. The CDR3 here is CASSFGLAGAYNEQFF. CDR3 nucleotide sequence: TGTGCCAGCAGTTTCGGACTAGCGGGAGCCTACAATGAGCAGTTCTTC.

This clonotype was found many times. This chain connects TRBV11-2 to TRBJ2-7, with D maybe TRBD2 (5 bases). V was pared by 3 bases and J by 3 bases, with 12 bases between. The germline gives CDR1 SGHAT, CDR2 FQNNGV. This CDR3 contains 14 residues. The CDR3 bases are TGTGCCAGCAGCTTGAGGGCCTCAAACTACGAGCAGTACTTC. As protein: CASSLRASNYEQYF.

This clonotype came up many times. V and J are TRBV5-1 and TRBJ2-4; D might be TRBD1 or TRBD2, each matching 5 bases. V was trimmed by 4 bases and J by 0 bases, leaving 14 bases between them. Germline CDR1 SGHRS, CDR2 YFSETQ. The CDR3 runs 16 residues. The CDR3 DNA is TGCGCCAGCAGCCTGTCACCGGGGACAGCCAAAAACATTCAGTACTTC. As protein: CASSLSPGTAKNIQYF.

This clonotype has at least ten counts. The rearrangement links TRBV20-1 to TRBJ2-3; 11 positions agree with TRBD2. Germline values: CDR1 DFQATT, CDR2 SNEGSKA (reference sequence). The V and J ends lost 4 bases and 4 bases, in that order; junction bases with no gene match: 10. This CDR3 spans 16 amino acids. DNA of the CDR3: TGCAGTGCTAAATCACTAGCGGGAGAGTGGGCAGATACGCAGTATTTT. Translating gives CSAKSLAGEWADTQYF.

The chain is built from TRBV7-2 and TRBJ2-5; 7 nucleotides agree with TRBD2. This CDR3 spans 14 amino acids. CDR1 and CDR2 from the germline V gene are SGHTA and FQGNSA. V was clipped by 6 bases and J by 1 base; unmatched bases: 5. CDR3 DNA sequence: TGTGCCAGCAGATTGGGAGGGATCCAAGAGACCCAGTACTTC. It specifies CASRLGGIQETQYF. The entire variable domain, with the rest obtained from reference TRBV7-2 and TRBJ2-5, is as follows: GAGVSQSPSNKVTEKGKDVELRCDPISGHTALYWYRQSLGQGLEFLIYFQGNSAPDKSGLPSDRFSAERTGGSVSTLTIQRTQQEDSAVYLCASRLGGIQETQYFGPGTRLLVL.

About this clonotype itself: A read error may explain this, as a much larger clone is one base away. This chain connects TRBV20-1 to TRBJ2-1; TRBD1 matches at 7 bases. Germline V lookup: CDR1 DFQATT, CDR2 SNEGSKA (reference sequence). The CDR3 length is 16 residues. CDR3 amino acids: CCARSRQGSSYNEQFF. Written as DNA, the CDR3 is TGCTGTGCTAGGTCCCGACAGGGCAGCTCCTACAATGAGCAGTTCTTC.

This clonotype has at least ten counts. The rearrangement joins TRBV20-1 to TRBJ2-1; 7 positions agree with TRBD1. J gave up 12 bases and V 1 base, and 3 bases lay outside the gene matches. CDR3 size: 11 residues. Germline V gene data show CDR1 as DFQATT and CDR2 as SNEGSKA (reference sequence). The CDR3 nucleotides read TGCAGTGCTAGAGGAAGGGACAGGCAGTTCTTC. Its protein is CSARGRDRQFF.

This clonotype was observed at least ten times. CDR3 sequence (DNA): TGTGCCAGCAGCCGGGACAGCGCGAACACCGGGGAGCTGTTTTTT. Amino acid sequence: CASSRDSANTGELFF. The chain has TRBV27 and TRBJ2-2, with 7 nucleotides matching TRBD1. The CDR3 totals 15 residues. The germline V gene encodes CDR1 MNHEY and CDR2 SMNVEV (reference sequence). V shed 6 bases and J 0 bases; nucleotides not matched to a gene: 4.

This clonotype has ten or more counts. The chain is built from TRBV7-9 and TRBJ2-5; D is unclear. Germline V gene sequence: CDR1 SEHNR, CDR2 FQNEAQ (reference sequence). Trimming removed 4 bases at V and 5 bases at J, with 11 bases between. The CDR3 is 13 amino acids. In DNA form, the CDR3 reads TGTGCCAGCAGCTCTGGCCTCGGGGAGACCCAGTACTTC. The encoded protein is CASSSGLGETQYF.

This clonotype occurred many times. The chain has TRBV18 and TRBJ2-5; TRBD1 matches at 7 bases. This CDR3 has 15 amino acids. After removal of 3 bases from V and 2 bases from J, the junction contained 6 bases not matched to a gene. Germline V gene lookup returns CDR1 KGHSH and CDR2 LQKENI. The CDR3 is CASSPNRGQQETQYF. DNA of the CDR3: TGTGCCAGCTCACCGAATCGGGGACAGCAAGAGACCCAGTACTTC.

In this sample, this clonotype turned up many times. The V call is TRBV5-6, the J call TRBJ2-1; 9 positions agree with TRBD2. CDR1 is SGHDT, CDR2 YYEEEE, per germline. V shed 2 bases, J shed 5 bases, and the junction held 2 bases outside the gene matches. This CDR3 is built from 14 residues. This chain's CDR3 is CASSFSGSHNEQFF. CDR3 in DNA: TGTGCCAGCAGCTTTAGCGGGAGTCACAATGAGCAGTTCTTC.

In this sample, this clonotype turned up many times. The chain joins TRBV9 to TRBJ1-6; 9 nucleotides match TRBD1. Germline assignment: CDR1 SGDLS and CDR2 YYNGEE. The trim removed 4 bases at V and 10 bases at J, leaving 6 bases unmatched. This CDR3 comprises 14 residues. In nucleotides, the CDR3 is TGTGCCAGCAGCCCGGACAGGGGAGGATCACCCCTCCACTTT. Protein sequence: CASSPDRGGSPLHF. Complete variable domain (other parts from reference TRBV9 and TRBJ1-6): DSGVTQTPKHLITATGQRVTLRCSPRSGDLSVYWYQQSLDQGLQFLIQYYNGEERAKGNILERFSAQQFPDLHSELNLSSLELGDSALYFCASSPDRGGSPLHFGNGTRLTVT.

This clonotype was seen repeatedly, ten times or more. The chain employs TRBV6-5 and TRBJ2-2, with 11 bases that match TRBD1. Germline CDR1 reads MNHEY; CDR2 reads SVGAGI. The CDR3 loop spans 16 amino acids. The V segment lost 2 bases and the J segment 6 bases; nucleotides outside the gene matches: 5. The CDR3 DNA sequence: TGTGCCAGCAGTTACCCGGACAGGGGGCAGGCCGGGGAGCTGTTTTTT. It is translated as CASSYPDRGQAGELFF.

CDR3 nucleotides: TGTGCCAGCAGTTTTCCAAATTCATACGAGCAGTACTTC. It encodes CASSFPNSYEQYF. The chain links TRBV28 to TRBJ2-7; D remains unclear. In germline, CDR1 is MDHEN, CDR2 SYDVKM. This CDR3 is 13 amino acids long. The V gene lost 3 bases and the J gene lost 4 bases, with 10 bases spanning the gap.

This clonotype was observed at least ten times. V gene TRBV5-1 combines with J gene TRBJ2-3; the D gene is possibly TRBD1 (6 bases). Germline-derived CDR1 and CDR2 are SGHRS and YFSETQ. The CDR3 length is 16 residues. The germline V and J ends were trimmed by 3 bases and 5 bases, with 19 bases remaining between them. The DNA for the CDR3 is TGCGCCAGCAGCTACCCCCGGGACATAGTCCAAGATACGCAGTATTTT. Residues: CASSYPRDIVQDTQYF.

In regard to this clonotype: A single base separates this from a much larger clone, so it may be a read error. J is TRBJ2-7 and V is TRBV12-3 or TRBV12-4; the D gene is possibly TRBD2 (6 bases). V lost 6 bases and J 6 bases, leaving 12 bases between the germline ends. The CDR3 contains 12 residues. The CDR3 protein is CASSRDWTEQYF. The CDR3 DNA reads as TGTGCCAGCAGCCGGGACTGGACCGAGCAGTACTTC.

At least ten counts were recorded for this clonotype. The rearrangement links TRBV10-3 to TRBJ2-3; 9 bases fit TRBD2. The CDR3 covers 14 residues. The V and J ends lost 10 bases and 2 bases, in that order; junction bases with no gene match: 7. Germline CDR1 is ENHRY and CDR2 is SYGVKD. CDR3: CATALAGLTDTQYF. For the CDR3, the DNA is TGTGCCACCGCCCTAGCGGGGCTCACAGATACGCAGTATTTT.

This clonotype was recorded a few times. The V and J genes are TRBV7-9 and TRBJ2-1; D is uncertain. Trimming stripped 1 base from V and 4 bases from J, with 11 bases between. The germline V gene has CDR1 SEHNR and CDR2 FQNEAQ (reference sequence). The CDR3 is 15 residues long. Here the CDR3 reads CASSLGAAGYNEQFF. CDR3 DNA: TGTGCCAGCAGCTTAGGGGCAGCCGGTTACAATGAGCAGTTCTTC.

This clonotype has ten or more counts. The chain has TRBV19 and TRBJ2-1; a possible D gene is TRBD1 (7 bases). The germline V gene has CDR1 LNHDA and CDR2 SQIVND (reference sequence). This CDR3 region has 14 residues. Trimming cost V 8 bases and J 3 bases, with 14 bases left between them. The CDR3 nucleotides are TGTGCCAGTGGAGGGGGCAGAGGCTACAATGAGCAGTTCTTC. Protein sequence: CASGGGRGYNEQFF.

This clonotype was observed a handful of times. V gene TRBV6-2 or TRBV6-3 combines with J gene TRBJ2-3, with D perhaps TRBD1 (5 bases). V was pared by 6 bases and J by 8 bases, with 12 bases between. CDR1 and CDR2 from the germline V gene are MNHEY and SVGEGT. The CDR3 has 12 amino acids. CDR3 DNA sequence: TGTGCCAGCAGGCACCCTAGGGGTACGCAGTATTTT. This codes for CASRHPRGTQYF.

This chain joins TRBV28 and TRBJ2-1; 9 bases map to TRBD2. V lost 3 bases, J lost 0 bases, and 3 bases stayed unmatched. In germline, CDR1 is MDHEN, CDR2 SYDVKM. The CDR3 has 16 amino acids. As DNA, the CDR3 is TGTGCCAGCAGTTTGGTAGCGGGAGCCTCCTACAATGAGCAGTTCTTC. Its translation: CASSLVAGASYNEQFF.

This clonotype has a count of ten or more. V is TRBV5-1 and J is TRBJ2-5; 7 nucleotides match TRBD2. V lost 0 bases, J lost 3 bases, and 2 bases stayed unmatched. CDR3 size: 14 residues. CDR1 and CDR2 (germline): SGHRS, YFSETQ. Here the CDR3 reads CASSLEREEETQYF. In DNA form, the CDR3 reads TGCGCCAGCAGCTTGGAACGGGAGGAAGAGACCCAGTACTTC.